This T cell receptor beta chain emerged from a study of quantifying T cell responses using KT2 cells. The wider study: Reverse transcription used primers in the TCR alpha and beta constant regions. The second PCR ran as a qPCR until a predetermined fluorescence threshold was reached.

KT2, a clone with a known TCR, was spiked into unfractionated PBMC. A range of KT2-to-PBMC ratios was made using fixed PBMC numbers. Trimming pared 0 bases from V and 5 bases from J, leaving 14 bases between. The CDR3 is 16 residues long. From germline, CDR1 is SGDLS and CDR2 YYNGEE. Each cDNA got a UMI-containing oligo ligated at its 3' end. First-round PCR used roughly 4 cycles and beta primers RC1.1 and RC1.2 covering TRBC1 and TRBC2. TCRdb recomputed calls from the UMI-ligation and nested PCR reads with MiXCR, one row per CDR3 protein. Here the sample spans around 56,000 distinct CDR3 sequences, 10% to 15% being singletons. Study-level findings and limits: Even the lowest spike-in, about one KT2 cell per 100,000 PBMC, yielded detectable KT2 sequences.

This clonotype showed up just once. Its antigen remains unidentified. The chain employs TRBV9 and TRBJ2-2, with a tentative D call TRBD2 (5 bases). This receptor was identified in a human donor. Sequencing input: PBMCs spiked with cells of the T cell clone KT2. The CDR3 bases are TGTGCCAGCAGCGTAGGAGGGAGCGATCGAACCGGGGAGCTGTTTTTT. Amino acid sequence: CASSVGGSDRTGELFF.